Below, 17 T cell receptor beta chains from the same sample are listed, as sequenced in a study of OX40 agonist ivuxolimab in advanced cancers. Sequenced by immunoSEQ multiplex PCR; TCRdb stores in-frame clones only, minus some. The data contain some 77,000 clones, roughly 84% of them singletons. Material: CD4+ or CD8+ T cells sorted from blood, obtained in a trial of the OX40 agonist ivuxolimab. The receptors derive from an adult with an advanced solid tumor such as melanoma, head and neck, liver or kidney cancer.

The V gene is TRBV5-1, the J gene TRBJ2-6; D uncertain. CDR3 length: 15 residues. Germline loops: CDR1 SGHRS, CDR2 YFSETQ. Trimming shortened V by 0 bases and J by 1 base, and 5 bases separated the two germline ends. The CDR3 sequence is CASSLGWSGANVLTF. The CDR3 DNA sequence: TGCGCCAGCAGCTTGGGGTGGTCTGGGGCCAACGTCCTGACTTTC.

The rearrangement links TRBV30 to TRBJ2-3, with TRBD2 matching over 11 bases. Trimming cost V 5 bases and J 2 bases; bases outside gene matches: 9. Germline V gene lookup returns CDR1 GTSNPN and CDR2 SVGIG (reference sequence). The CDR3 consists of 16 residues. In nucleotides, the CDR3 is TGTGCCTGGGGGTCCGGGACTAGCGGTAACACAGATACGCAGTATTTT. Protein product: CAWGSGTSGNTDTQYF.

The J gene is TRBJ1-5, the V gene TRBV19, with a possible D match to TRBD1 (5 bases). Trimming removed 7 bases at V and 4 bases at J, with 14 bases between. Germline V gene data show CDR1 as LNHDA and CDR2 as SQIVND (reference sequence). The CDR3 runs to 14 residues. CDR3 DNA: TGTGCCAGTAACCCTAGGGGAGTGAATCAGCCCCAGCATTTT. It is translated as CASNPRGVNQPQHF.

V gene TRBV29-1 combines with J gene TRBJ2-1; 7 bases are shared with TRBD1. CDR3 length: 14 residues. Germline CDR1 SQVTM, CDR2 ANQGSEA. V shed 4 bases and J 3 bases; nucleotides not matched to a gene: 6. Here the CDR3 reads CSVGHRGGYNEQFF. The CDR3 DNA reads TGCAGCGTTGGGCACAGGGGCGGCTACAATGAGCAGTTCTTC.

The CDR3 loop is CATSRDYGTSGSYEQFF. CDR3 coding DNA: TGTGCCACCAGCAGAGATTACGGGACTAGCGGGAGTTATGAGCAGTTCTTC. The chain is built from TRBV15 and TRBJ2-1; 14 nucleotides align to TRBD2. The CDR3 loop spans 17 amino acids. V shed 0 bases, J shed 8 bases, and the junction held 6 bases outside the gene matches. Per germline, CDR1 LNHNV and CDR2 YYDKDF (reference sequence).

This clone was observed once. This rearrangement joins TRBV5-1 to TRBJ2-2, with a tentative D call TRBD2 (5 bases). The CDR3 is 15 amino acids. In germline, CDR1 is SGHRS, CDR2 YFSETQ. V lost 0 bases to trimming and J lost 14 bases, with 20 bases between them. The CDR3 nucleotides read TGCGCCAGCAGCTTGGGCTCTTCATTTATGGGAGAACTGTTTTTT. Translation gives CASSLGSSFMGELFF.

This clone appeared a single time. V usage is TRBV7-9 and J usage is TRBJ2-1; perhaps TRBD2 as D (6 bases). Trimming shortened V by 1 base and J by 10 bases, and 14 bases separated the two germline ends. The CDR3 length is 14 residues. Germline V gives CDR1 SEHNR, CDR2 FQNEAQ (reference sequence). CDR3 nucleotides: TGTGCCAGCAGCTTAGAAGCGACTAGTACGGAGCAGTTCTTC. It translates to CASSLEATSTEQFF.

This chain links TRBV10-1 with TRBJ2-2; D is undetermined. This CDR3 region has 10 residues. V shed 6 bases and J shed 5 bases, with 1 base lying between them. The germline gives CDR1 WNHNN, CDR2 SYGVQD (reference sequence). The CDR3 reads CASRTGELFF. Here the CDR3 DNA reads TGCGCCAGCAGGACCGGGGAGCTGTTTTTT.

V and J are TRBV15 and TRBJ2-1; TRBD1 aligns across 7 bases. The CDR3 is made up of 15 amino acids. With 3 bases clipped from V and 3 bases from J, the junction kept 5 bases outside the gene matches. Germline V gene sequence: CDR1 LNHNV, CDR2 YYDKDF (reference sequence). The CDR3 loop reads CATSRAGTDYNEQFF. CDR3 coding DNA: TGTGCCACCAGCAGGGCCGGGACAGACTACAATGAGCAGTTCTTC.

This chain uses TRBV28 with TRBJ2-1, with 8 bases aligning to TRBD2. Looked up from germline, CDR1 is MDHEN and CDR2 is SYDVKM. The V and J ends lost 4 bases and 3 bases, in that order; junction bases with no gene match: 5. The CDR3 is made up of 15 amino acids. CDR3 protein: CASSSRGGIYNEQFF. Here the CDR3 DNA reads TGTGCCAGCAGTTCCCGCGGGGGGATCTACAATGAGCAGTTCTTC.

As DNA, the CDR3 is TGTGCCAGCAGCTTTGGGAAGAACACCGGGGAGCTGTTTTTT. Translated, it gives CASSFGKNTGELFF. The V and J genes are TRBV5-4 and TRBJ2-2; D is unclear. CDR3 size: 14 residues. V dropped 2 bases and J dropped 1 base, with 6 bases sitting between them. Per germline, CDR1 SGHNT and CDR2 YYREEE (reference sequence).

Only one count was recorded for this clone. The chain has TRBV11-2 and TRBJ1-6, with D maybe TRBD1 (6 bases). V shed 3 bases and J shed 8 bases, with 11 bases lying between them. The CDR3 runs to 14 residues. From germline, CDR1 is SGHAT and CDR2 FQNNGV. The CDR3 here is CASSFLQGYSPLHF. The CDR3 DNA sequence: TGTGCCAGCAGCTTTCTACAGGGATATTCACCCCTCCACTTT.

The rearrangement joins TRBV4-3 to TRBJ2-1; possibly TRBD1 for D (6 bases). The CDR3 has 16 residues. Per germline, CDR1 LGHNA and CDR2 YSLEER. V was trimmed by 2 bases and J by 5 bases, leaving 16 bases between them. The CDR3 nucleotides are TGCGCCAGCAGCCAATTCGCCGGGACACGGAACAATGAGCAGTTCTTC. It codes for CASSQFAGTRNNEQFF.

The chain carries TRBV11-2 and TRBJ2-7, with a possible D match to TRBD1 (5 bases). Looked up from germline, CDR1 is SGHAT and CDR2 is FQNNGV. This CDR3 has 14 residues. V was shortened by 8 bases and J by 1 base, with 15 bases between the two germline ends. CDR3 sequence (DNA): TGTGCCAGCTCAAGGGTCAGGGCGTCCTACGAGCAGTACTTC. Amino acids: CASSRVRASYEQYF.

Only one count was recorded for this clone. The chain has TRBV18 and TRBJ2-1; no definite D call. Trimming removed 5 bases at V and 8 bases at J, with 13 bases between. Germline V CDR1 and CDR2: KGHSH, LQKENI. CDR3 length: 13 residues. The CDR3 coding sequence is TGTGCCAGCTCAGGTCCGTCCCGGGATGAGCAGTTCTTC. Its translation: CASSGPSRDEQFF.

This rearrangement joins TRBV29-1 to TRBJ1-1, with D possibly matching TRBD1 (5 bases). Trimming cost V 5 bases and J 1 base, with 14 bases left between them. The CDR3 runs 14 residues. Germline CDR1 reads SQVTM; CDR2 reads ANQGSEA. CDR3 protein: CSVRLIGTNTEAFF. The CDR3, as DNA: TGCAGCGTTAGGTTGATAGGGACGAACACTGAAGCTTTCTTT.

This clone was counted once. The V and J genes are TRBV2 and TRBJ1-1; no clear D gene. The CDR3 consists of 14 residues. V lost 5 bases and J lost 1, with 11 bases in between. Germline assignment: CDR1 SNHLY and CDR2 FYNNEI. The CDR3, as DNA: TGTGCCAGCAGTTACTCCGGAGGGAACACTGAAGCTTTCTTT. It yields the protein CASSYSGGNTEAFF.